This T cell receptor beta chain was sequenced in a study of blood T cell repertoires in COVID-19. Assay used: immunoSEQ multiplex PCR; TCRdb lists only in-frame clones, some missing. Of roughly 180,000 clones in the sample, around 80% were seen once. V shed 3 bases and J 6 bases; nucleotides not matched to a gene: 8. Per germline, CDR1 MGHDK and CDR2 SYGVNS. The CDR3 is 17 residues long. This TCR was sampled from a human donor in a cohort sampled during active COVID-19. The V gene is TRBV25-1, the J gene TRBJ2-1, with 13 positions matching TRBD2. The sample consisted of peripheral blood. The CDR3 nucleotides are TGTGCCAGCAGTGACCCCTCGACTAGCGGGGGGTTCAATGAGCAGTTCTTC. Its translation is CASSDPSTSGGFNEQFF.